This passage covers 10 T cell receptor beta chains from one sample sequenced in a study of cytomegalovirus exposure and HLA in healthy donors. Amplification used 60 Vbeta primers and 13 Jbeta primers. The assay was immunoSEQ multiplex PCR, and TCRdb's table has in-frame clones only and misses some. The table for this sample gives around 74,000 clones. Sequencing was carried out using PBMCs. Receptor source: a man aged 50 or older in good health and CMV-seropositive.

V and J are TRBV5-1 and TRBJ2-3, with 10 bases fitting TRBD2. The CDR3 covers 16 residues. Germline V gene lookup returns CDR1 SGHRS and CDR2 YFSETQ. J was trimmed by 4 bases and V by 3 bases; bases with no gene match: 8. CDR3 bases: TGCGCCAGCAGCTCGGCCGGGACTAGCGAAGCAGATACGCAGTATTTT. It yields the protein CASSSAGTSEADTQYF. Full variable domain (outside the CDR3, taken from reference TRBV5-1 and TRBJ2-3): KAGVTQTPRYLIKTRGQQVTLSCSPISGHRSVSWYQQTPGQGLQFLFEYFSETQRNKGNFPGRFSGRQFSNSRSEMNVSTLELGDSALYLCASSSAGTSEADTQYFGPGTRLTVL.

CDR3 protein: CASSSQTRDSYNEQFF. CDR3 nucleotide sequence: TGCGCCAGCAGCTCCCAGACTAGGGACTCCTACAATGAGCAGTTCTTC. V and J are TRBV5-1 and TRBJ2-1; D is perhaps TRBD2 (6 bases). The length of the CDR3 is 16 residues. Trimming removed 3 bases from V and 0 bases from J, with 13 bases in between. Germline CDR1 SGHRS, CDR2 YFSETQ.

The genes are TRBV10-3 and TRBJ2-5, with 8 bases matching TRBD2. Germline values: CDR1 ENHRY, CDR2 SYGVKD. Trimming cost V 10 bases and J 4 bases; bases outside gene matches: 14. The CDR3 spans 15 residues. The CDR3 protein is CATSRAGEVRETQYF. The CDR3 DNA reads as TGTGCCACCTCTCGAGCGGGGGAGGTTAGAGAGACCCAGTACTTC.

The chain uses TRBV7-2 and TRBJ1-5; 10 bases align to TRBD1. Germline assignment: CDR1 SGHTA and CDR2 FQGNSA. V lost 1 base and J lost 2; bases outside the gene matches: 2. This CDR3 is built from 16 residues. The CDR3 sequence: CASSLGGTGGNQPQHF. CDR3 nucleotide sequence: TGTGCCAGCAGCTTAGGAGGGACAGGGGGCAATCAGCCCCAGCATTTT. Full variable domain (missing parts from reference TRBV7-2 and TRBJ1-5): GAGVSQSPSNKVTEKGKDVELRCDPISGHTALYWYRQSLGQGLEFLIYFQGNSAPDKSGLPSDRFSAERTGGSVSTLTIQRTQQEDSAVYLCASSLGGTGGNQPQHFGDGTRLSIL.

V gene TRBV10-2 combines with J gene TRBJ1-2; possibly TRBD1 for D (5 bases). With 4 bases removed from V and 2 bases from J, the gap between germline ends came to 5 bases. CDR1 is WSHSY, CDR2 SAAADI, per germline. The CDR3 consists of 12 residues. The CDR3 reads CASSGTNYGYTF. The CDR3 DNA reads TGCGCCAGCAGTGGGACAAACTATGGCTACACCTTC.

J is TRBJ2-3 and V is TRBV28; 10 nucleotides agree with TRBD2. The CDR3 loop spans 16 amino acids. V lost 5 bases, J lost 3 bases, and 8 bases stayed unmatched. The germline gives CDR1 MDHEN, CDR2 SYDVKM. The CDR3 is CASSPPLAGVTDTQYF. CDR3 DNA: TGTGCCAGCAGTCCCCCTCTAGCGGGAGTGACAGATACGCAGTATTTT.

The V gene is TRBV5-1, the J gene TRBJ2-4; a weak D match, TRBD1 (5 bases). Trimming cost V 2 bases and J 8 bases, with 14 bases left between them. In germline, CDR1 is SGHRS, CDR2 YFSETQ. The CDR3 extends over 14 amino acids. CDR3 protein: CASSFGDEGDIQYF. In DNA form, the CDR3 reads TGCGCCAGCAGCTTCGGTGATGAAGGGGACATTCAGTACTTC.

CDR3 residues: CASSLAAAASGTEAFF. The CDR3 coding sequence is TGCGCCAGCAGCTTGGCCGCGGCAGCCTCGGGCACTGAAGCTTTCTTT. The V call is TRBV5-1, the J call TRBJ1-1, with D hard to call. CDR1 is SGHRS and CDR2 is YFSETQ in the germline V gene. This CDR3 is 16 amino acids long. The ends were cut back, 0 bases at V and 4 bases at J, with 16 bases in the middle.

The rearrangement uses TRBV28 and TRBJ2-5; no clear D. There are 16 residues in the CDR3. V was shortened by 3 bases and J by 5 bases, with 19 bases between the two germline ends. CDR1 and CDR2 (germline): MDHEN, SYDVKM. CDR3 protein: CASSLSTPSVKETQYF. The DNA of the CDR3 is TGTGCCAGCAGTTTGAGCACGCCGTCCGTGAAGGAGACCCAGTACTTC.

The V gene is TRBV11-2, the J gene TRBJ2-3, with D possibly TRBD2 on 6 matching bases. Trimming stripped 5 bases from V and 6 bases from J, with 21 bases between. Germline V gene sequence: CDR1 SGHAT, CDR2 FQNNGV. The CDR3 spans 16 residues. CDR3 sequence (DNA): TGTGCCAGCAGCCTTAAGACCAGCGGGTCGAGGGATACGCAGTATTTT. Amino acids: CASSLKTSGSRDTQYF.